This TCR beta chain was captured by sequencing in a study of blood T cell repertoires in COVID-19. On the study more broadly: Sites in the United States, Italy and Spain provided acute and convalescent COVID-19 samples. Sources were T cells, B-cell-depleted T cells, or PBMCs; the material itself was cDNA or gDNA.

In the original analysis: Reference gene primer amplification yielded estimated nucleated cell counts. Clones were sequenced by immunoSEQ multiplex PCR, and TCRdb holds only the in-frame ones, with some missing. That table furnishes V, J and clone size, whereas the DNA furnished D and trimming. This sample has about 85,000 clones, with almost 90% found just once. In this sample, this clone turned up a few times. The receptor was isolated from a woman aged 80 or over with active or convalescent COVID-19. Sequenced material: peripheral blood.

This CDR3 reads CASSPVGTSGHEQFF. Here the CDR3 DNA reads TGCGCCAGCAGCCCGGTCGGGACTAGCGGACATGAGCAGTTCTTC. The genes are TRBV4-3 and TRBJ2-1; 11 bases align to TRBD2. The germline CDR1 and CDR2 sequences are LGHNA and YSLEER. This CDR3 spans 15 amino acids. Trimming removed 4 bases from V and 8 bases from J; junction bases left unmatched: 7.